This entry lists 18 T cell receptor beta chains sequenced from one sample in a study of metastatic and nonmetastatic thyroid tumors. The entire patient cohort was treatment-naive prior to thyroid surgery. Via MiXCR, TCRdb re-called the PCR reads. The sample has about 70,000 clones, about 17% seen once. The source material was blood. Source of these receptors: a female donor with papillary thyroid cancer or a benign thyroid nodule (not recorded which). Some clones in this sample may be carry-over from other donors' samples.

This clone was detected many times. The gene calls are TRBV29-1 and TRBJ2-7, with D tentatively TRBD2 (5 bases). This CDR3 is built from 15 residues. The germline V gene has CDR1 SQVTM and CDR2 ANQGSEA. Trimming shortened V by 5 bases and J by 4 bases, and 21 bases separated the two germline ends. CDR3 DNA sequence: TGCAGCGTTTCCAGGAGTTCGGACTCTCAGTACGAGCAGTACTTC. It codes for CSVSRSSDSQYEQYF.

This clone appeared many times. CDR3 in amino acids: CATAPPDSIREQYF. The CDR3 DNA follows: TGTGCCACCGCCCCACCTGACTCGATCCGCGAGCAGTACTTC. The rearrangement links TRBV2 to TRBJ2-7; D remains unclear. The germline CDR1 and CDR2 sequences are SNHLY and FYNNEI. Trimming removed 10 bases from V and 6 bases from J, with 22 bases in between. CDR3 size: 14 residues.

In its sample, this clone was seen many times. The chain recombines TRBV7-3 with TRBJ1-2, with TRBD1 as a possible D gene (5 bases). The germline V gene encodes CDR1 SGHTA and CDR2 FQGTGA. The CDR3 is 17 amino acids. Trimming removed 5 bases at V and 4 bases at J, with 23 bases between. The CDR3 reads CASSKIMRGWGIYGYTF. The DNA for the CDR3 is TGTGCCAGCAGCAAAATTATGAGGGGTTGGGGGATCTATGGCTACACCTTC.

This clone was counted many times. The junction does not match germline at one end; this may be a read error. This specimen includes other DNA sequences encoding the same CDR3. This chain connects TRBV7-7 to TRBJ2-1, with D perhaps TRBD2 (6 bases). Germline CDR1 and CDR2: SSHAT and FNYEAQ (reference sequence). The CDR3 is 15 amino acids. CDR3 bases: TGTGCTAGCAGCCCGATTCGGGGGACTCTCAATGAGCAGTTCTTC. This sequence encodes CASSPIRGTLNEQFF. Full variable domain (remainder filled in from reference TRBV7-7 and TRBJ2-1): GAGVSQSPRYKVTKRGQDVTLRCDPISSHATLYWYQQALGQGPEFLTYFNYEAQPDKSGLPSDRFSAERPEGSISTLTIQRTEQRDSAMYRCASSPIRGTLNEQFFGPGTRLTVL.

This clone was counted between two and nine times. The V gene is TRBV6-2 or TRBV6-3, the J gene TRBJ2-7; D call uncertain. The CDR3 contains 13 residues. Germline V gives CDR1 MNHEY, CDR2 SVGEGT. Trimming cost V 0 bases and J 7 bases, with 10 bases left between them. The CDR3 DNA reads TGTGCCAGCAGTTACTCCCGTTTAGGAGAGCAGTACTTC. This encodes CASSYSRLGEQYF.

The table lists this clone with many counts. The rearrangement uses TRBV7-3 and TRBJ1-1; D uncertain. The germline V gene has CDR1 SGHTA and CDR2 FQGTGA. CDR3 size: 13 residues. V lost 1 base to trimming and J lost 2 bases, with 5 bases between them. The CDR3 DNA is TGTGCCAGCAGCTTAAGGGGAAACACTGAAGCTTTCTTT. Protein: CASSLRGNTEAFF. Together with reference TRBV7-3 and TRBJ1-1, the CDR3 gives the full variable domain: GAGVSQTPSNKVTEKGKYVELRCDPISGHTALYWYRQSLGQGPEFLIYFQGTGAADDSGLPNDRFFAVRPEGSVSTLKIQRTERGDSAVYLCASSLRGNTEAFFGQGTRLTVV.

This clone came up many times. V is TRBV28 and J is TRBJ1-4; TRBD1 agrees at 9 bases. This CDR3 spans 14 amino acids. The J segment lost 3 bases and the V segment lost 6 bases, leaving 2 bases of the junction unmatched. Germline assignment: CDR1 MDHEN and CDR2 SYDVKM. The CDR3 DNA follows: TGTGCCAGCAGGACAGGGGGAGCTAATGAAAAACTGTTTTTT. This codes for CASRTGGANEKLFF.

This clone was observed many times. The CDR3: CASSLQGQASYEQYF. The CDR3 DNA is TGTGCCAGCAGCTTACAGGGGCAGGCCTCCTACGAGCAGTACTTC. The V and J genes are TRBV7-6 and TRBJ2-7; tentatively, D is TRBD1 (6 bases). The CDR3 runs 15 residues. Germline CDR1 reads SGHVS; CDR2 reads FNYEAQ. V dropped 2 bases and J dropped 0 bases, with 11 bases sitting between them.

The J gene is TRBJ1-1, the V gene TRBV5-1, with a tentative D call TRBD1 (6 bases). The CDR3 has 13 residues. CDR1 is SGHRS and CDR2 is YFSETQ in the germline V gene. Trimming pared 0 bases from V and 7 bases from J, leaving 10 bases between. The CDR3 region has the DNA TGCGCCAGCAGCTTGGCCGACAGGATTGAAGCTTTCTTT. Translating it yields CASSLADRIEAFF. The full variable domain, with the rest looked up from reference TRBV5-1 and TRBJ1-1, is KAGVTQTPRYLIKTRGQQVTLSCSPISGHRSVSWYQQTPGQGLQFLFEYFSETQRNKGNFPGRFSGRQFSNSRSEMNVSTLELGDSALYLCASSLADRIEAFFGQGTRLTVV.

The rearrangement joins TRBV5-4 to TRBJ2-5; D is perhaps TRBD1 (5 bases). This CDR3 is built from 14 residues. Per germline, CDR1 SGHNT and CDR2 YYREEE (reference sequence). Trimming stripped 0 bases from V and 4 bases from J, with 10 bases between. The CDR3 sequence: CASSLAGNRETQYF. The CDR3 DNA reads TGTGCCAGCAGCTTGGCAGGGAATAGAGAGACCCAGTACTTC.

The rearrangement uses TRBV9 and TRBJ2-1, with TRBD2 as a possible D gene (6 bases). The germline V gene has CDR1 SGDLS and CDR2 YYNGEE. V shed 0 bases and J shed 9 bases, with 19 bases lying between them. This CDR3 comprises 16 residues. Here the CDR3 DNA reads TGTGCCAGCAGCGTAGTCTCGGGAGTCCACCGCGGTGAGCAGTTCTTC. Translated: CASSVVSGVHRGEQFF.

This clone has at least ten counts. The chain employs TRBV7-2 and TRBJ1-5; TRBD1 might be the D (5 bases). With 5 bases removed from V and 4 bases from J, the gap between germline ends came to 6 bases. The germline V gene encodes CDR1 SGHTA and CDR2 FQGNSA. The CDR3 length is 12 residues. The CDR3 loop reads CASSRGNQPQHF. DNA of the CDR3: TGTGCCAGCAGCCGGGGGAATCAGCCCCAGCATTTT.

This clone was counted a few times. A much larger clone is a single base away; this may be a read error. The rearrangement links TRBV6-1 to TRBJ2-7; D may be TRBD2 (6 bases). V lost 4 bases to trimming and J lost 12 bases, with 13 bases between them. CDR1 MNHNS and CDR2 SASEGT come from the germline V gene. The CDR3 totals 11 residues. The CDR3 nucleotides read TGTGCCAGCAGTGCTGCTAGCGCAACGTACTTC. Translation gives CASSAASATYF.

This chain connects TRBV6-1 to TRBJ2-7; 12 bases are shared with TRBD2. V gave up 5 bases and J gave up 3 bases; unmatched junction bases: 5. Germline CDR1 reads MNHNS; CDR2 reads SASEGT. The CDR3 is made up of 15 amino acids. The CDR3 is CASSILAGGHYEQYF. In DNA form, the CDR3 reads TGTGCCAGCAGTATTCTAGCGGGGGGGCACTACGAGCAGTACTTC.

CDR3 sequence: CASSLAVGNTIYF. The CDR3 DNA reads as TGCGCCAGCAGCTTGGCAGTAGGAAACACCATATATTTT. V gene TRBV5-1 combines with J gene TRBJ1-3, with no clear D. The CDR3 has 13 amino acids. The germline V and J ends were trimmed by 0 bases and 4 bases, with 5 bases remaining between them. Germline V CDR1 and CDR2: SGHRS, YFSETQ.

This clone was seen repeatedly, ten times or more. The chain links TRBV6-6 to TRBJ2-1; D remains unclear. Germline loops: CDR1 MNHNY, CDR2 SVGAGI (reference sequence). The CDR3 runs 12 residues. V shed 3 bases and J shed 6 bases, with 6 bases lying between them. CDR3 region: CASSYGVNEQFF. In nucleotides, the CDR3 is TGTGCCAGCAGTTATGGCGTCAATGAGCAGTTCTTC.

This clone came up many times. The chain has TRBV7-9 and TRBJ2-7; 10 nucleotides line up with TRBD1. The CDR3 length is 14 residues. Trimming removed 5 bases from V and 4 bases from J; junction bases left unmatched: 5. Germline CDR1 SEHNR, CDR2 FQNEAQ (reference sequence). CDR3 nucleotides: TGTGCCAGCAGCCCCGGGACAGGGGTTTACGAGCAGTACTTC. Protein: CASSPGTGVYEQYF.

The CDR3 protein is CASSEQGAGGYEQYF. For the CDR3, the DNA is TGTGCCAGCAGTGAGCAGGGGGCTGGTGGCTACGAGCAGTACTTC. The chain has TRBV6-1 and TRBJ2-7; 8 positions match TRBD1. Unmatched junction bases numbered 7, after V lost 3 bases and J lost 3 bases. Looked up from germline, CDR1 is MNHNS and CDR2 is SASEGT. The CDR3 is 15 residues long.